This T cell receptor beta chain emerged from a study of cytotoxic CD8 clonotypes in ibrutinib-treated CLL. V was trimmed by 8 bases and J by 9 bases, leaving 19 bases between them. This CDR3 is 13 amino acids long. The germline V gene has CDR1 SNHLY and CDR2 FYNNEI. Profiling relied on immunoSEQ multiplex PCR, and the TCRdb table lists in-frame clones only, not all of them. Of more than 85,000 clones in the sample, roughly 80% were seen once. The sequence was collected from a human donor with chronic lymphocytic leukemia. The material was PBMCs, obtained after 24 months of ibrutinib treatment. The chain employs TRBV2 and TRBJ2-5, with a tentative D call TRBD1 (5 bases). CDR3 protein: CASGAPSAIAQYF. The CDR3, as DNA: TGTGCCAGCGGGGCCCCCTCTGCTATAGCCCAGTACTTC.